The next 14 T cell receptor beta chains were all read from a single sample in a study of T cells in narcolepsy. This table comes from immunoSEQ multiplex PCR, and its TCRdb copy is limited to in-frame clones, with some not included. The sample records about 15,000 clones, roughly 87% being singletons. Sequenced material: memory (CD45RA-) CD4+ T cells from blood. The receptors here all came from a human donor in good health.

This clone was counted between two and nine times. The chain links TRBV5-3 to TRBJ1-3, with unresolved D. TRBV5-3 is placed among ORFs of uncertain function. Trimming pared 0 bases from V and 1 base from J, leaving 11 bases between. This CDR3 has 16 amino acids. The CDR3 region has the DNA TGTGCCAGAAGCTTGGTGGGCGGAAGGTCTGGAAACACCATATATTTT. This sequence encodes CARSLVGGRSGNTIYF.

V usage is TRBV7-9 and J usage is TRBJ2-1, with 11 bases that match TRBD2. The V segment lost 5 bases and the J segment 9 bases; nucleotides outside the gene matches: 15. Germline CDR1 and CDR2: SEHNR and FQNEAQ (reference sequence). The CDR3 extends over 17 amino acids. For the CDR3, the DNA is TGTGCCAGCAGCCCCCCGCGACCGGGACTAGCGGTTGGTGAGCAGTTCTTC. It yields the protein CASSPPRPGLAVGEQFF.

CDR3 coding DNA: TGTGCCAGCAGTACGACAGGGCCAGCGGGAGATACGCAGTATTTT. The encoded protein is CASSTTGPAGDTQYF. V usage is TRBV6-4 and J usage is TRBJ2-3, with a possible D match to TRBD1 (7 bases). Germline assignment: CDR1 MRHNA and CDR2 SNTAGT. V was shortened by 5 bases and J by 5 bases, with 17 bases between the two germline ends. CDR3 length: 15 residues.

V usage is TRBV27 and J usage is TRBJ2-7; TRBD2 matches 9 bases. Germline-derived CDR1 and CDR2 are MNHEY and SMNVEV (reference sequence). V shed 4 bases and J 6 bases; nucleotides not matched to a gene: 16. The CDR3 has 17 amino acids. The CDR3 DNA sequence: TGTGCCAGCAGTTCCCGCAGGTCGGCTAGCGGGACCCGCGAGCAGTACTTC. This sequence encodes CASSSRRSASGTREQYF.

The CDR3 DNA sequence: TGTGCCAGCAGGTCCGGGGCAGGATGGAATCAGCCCCAGCATTTT. Protein product: CASRSGAGWNQPQHF. The chain combines TRBV6-6 with TRBJ1-5, with a weak D call TRBD1 (5 bases). Germline V gene sequence: CDR1 MNHNY, CDR2 SVGAGI (reference sequence). V lost 6 bases and J 4 bases, leaving 16 bases between the germline ends. CDR3 size: 15 residues.

The chain combines TRBV28 with TRBJ1-1; the D gene is possibly TRBD1 (5 bases). Germline assignment: CDR1 MDHEN and CDR2 SYDVKM. The CDR3 covers 18 residues. Trimming stripped 3 bases from V and 2 bases from J, with 22 bases between. The CDR3 loop is CASSFIVGAFLTNTEAFF. CDR3 bases: TGTGCCAGCAGTTTCATTGTAGGGGCCTTCTTAACCAACACTGAAGCTTTCTTT.

The J gene is TRBJ1-1, the V gene TRBV11-1; a possible D gene is TRBD1 (6 bases). The CDR3 sequence is 16 residues long. V gave up 5 bases and J gave up 0 bases, with 16 bases separating them. The germline gives CDR1 SGHAT, CDR2 FQDESV (reference sequence). CDR3 residues: CASSSQRQDMNTEAFF. The CDR3, as DNA: TGTGCCAGCAGCAGCCAACGACAGGACATGAACACTGAAGCTTTCTTT. Full variable domain (missing parts from reference TRBV11-1 and TRBJ1-1): EAEVAQSPRYKITEKSQAVAFWCDPISGHATLYWYRQILGQGPELLVQFQDESVVDDSQLPKDRFSAERLKGVDSTLKIQPAELGDSAMYLCASSSQRQDMNTEAFFGQGTRLTVV.

The J gene is TRBJ2-7, the V gene TRBV5-4; possibly TRBD2 for D (6 bases). Between the trimmed V and J ends, which lost 1 base and 1 base, there was a span of 12 bases. The CDR3 runs to 15 residues. CDR1 is SGHNT and CDR2 is YYREEE in the germline V gene (reference sequence). CDR3 protein: CASSLLGGTSYEQYF. In DNA, the CDR3 is TGTGCCAGCAGCTTGCTTGGCGGGACTTCCTACGAGCAGTACTTC. Full variable domain (missing parts from reference TRBV5-4 and TRBJ2-7): ETGVTQSPTHLIKTRGQQVTLRCSSQSGHNTVSWYQQALGQGPQFIFQYYREEENGRGNFPPRFSGLQFPNYSSELNVNALELDDSALYLCASSLLGGTSYEQYFGPGTRLTVT.

The chain carries TRBV9 and TRBJ2-1; D is unresolved. This CDR3 is 15 amino acids long. Germline loops: CDR1 SGDLS, CDR2 YYNGEE. Trimming left V 2 bases short and J 0 bases short, with 9 bases between. The CDR3, as DNA: TGTGCCAGCAGCGTCGGGTCCAGCTCCTACAATGAGCAGTTCTTC. Translation gives CASSVGSSSYNEQFF.

This clone was found once. The rearrangement links TRBV30 to TRBJ2-7, with D tentatively TRBD1 or TRBD2 (6 bases each). Germline assignment: CDR1 GTSNPN and CDR2 SVGIG (reference sequence). V was pared by 1 base and J by 0 bases, with 13 bases between. The CDR3 sequence is 15 residues long. CDR3: CAWSAGAGVSYEQYF. CDR3 DNA: TGTGCCTGGAGTGCGGGGGCAGGGGTCTCCTACGAGCAGTACTTC.

This clone occurred a few times. CDR3 nucleotide sequence: TGCGCCAGCAGCCAGACAGGGGCTCTCTACGAGCAGTACTTC. This sequence encodes CASSQTGALYEQYF. The chain couples TRBV4-1 to TRBJ2-7; 8 bases line up with TRBD1. The junction had 4 bases not matched to a gene; V was cut back by 3 bases and J by 3 bases. The CDR3 runs to 14 residues. Germline CDR1 MGHRA, CDR2 YSYEKL.

The rearrangement links TRBV5-4 to TRBJ2-7; the match to TRBD1 covers 11 bases. V trimming: 4 bases; J trimming: 4 bases; junction bases outside the gene matches: 4. In germline, CDR1 is SGHNT, CDR2 YYREEE (reference sequence). This CDR3 contains 14 residues. The CDR3 nucleotides are TGTGCCAGCAGCCGGGACAGGGGGTCATACGAGCAGTACTTC. This encodes CASSRDRGSYEQYF.

The chain is built from TRBV5-8 and TRBJ1-2; D perhaps matches TRBD1 (6 bases). This CDR3 is 14 amino acids long. Trimming stripped 4 bases from V and 5 bases from J, with 15 bases between. Germline V gives CDR1 SGHTS, CDR2 YDEGEE. The CDR3 is CASSPGGENYGYTF. The CDR3 nucleotides are TGTGCCAGCAGCCCGGGGGGCGAAAATTATGGCTACACCTTC.

The chain recombines TRBV6-4 with TRBJ1-2; D is possibly TRBD1 (5 bases). The CDR3 consists of 13 residues. V lost 5 bases and J 2 bases, leaving 9 bases between the germline ends. Germline values: CDR1 MRHNA, CDR2 SNTAGT. For the CDR3, the DNA is TGTGCCAGCAGTCGGGGACCGAACTATGGCTACACCTTC. It specifies CASSRGPNYGYTF.